These 10 T cell receptor beta chains originate from one sample sequenced in a study of vaccination effects on CD4 cells after COVID-19. Their target antigens are unknown. Subsequent to a culture period of roughly 11 days, CD4+ T cells were isolated. Participants were vaccinated with two doses of either the BNT162b2 or mRNA-1273 vaccine. Generated by immunoSEQ multiplex PCR, the TCRdb table keeps only in-frame clones and is missing some. The sample contains about 66,000 clones, 65% to 80% of which appear only once. Source: CD4+ T cells from PBMCs cultured without peptide, taken after COVID-19 vaccination. These receptors originate from a human donor who received a COVID-19 vaccine.

The CDR3 sequence is CASRTTGRETEAFF. As DNA, the CDR3 is TGCGCCAGCAGAACGACAGGGAGAGAGACTGAAGCTTTCTTT. This chain connects TRBV10-2 to TRBJ1-1, with 7 bases lining up with TRBD1. This CDR3 has 14 residues. Germline CDR1 reads WSHSY; CDR2 reads SAAADI. J was trimmed by 5 bases and V by 6 bases; bases with no gene match: 9.

The chain links TRBV7-3 to TRBJ1-1; D not certain. This CDR3 has 11 residues. The germline V gene encodes CDR1 SGHTA and CDR2 FQGTGA. V dropped 4 bases and J dropped 6 bases, with 6 bases sitting between them. CDR3 DNA: TGTGCCAGCAGCTACAGTCCTGAAGCTTTCTTT. Translated, it gives CASSYSPEAFF. The full variable domain, completed using reference TRBV7-3 and TRBJ1-1, is GAGVSQTPSNKVTEKGKYVELRCDPISGHTALYWYRQSLGQGPEFLIYFQGTGAADDSGLPNDRFFAVRPEGSVSTLKIQRTERGDSAVYLCASSYSPEAFFGQGTRLTVV.

CDR3 DNA sequence: TGTGCCAGCAGTTCCGACAGGGCTGGAAACACCATATATTTT. Amino acids: CASSSDRAGNTIYF. The chain is built from TRBV7-9 and TRBJ1-3; 7 bases are a match to TRBD1. Germline loops: CDR1 SEHNR, CDR2 FQNEAQ (reference sequence). CDR3 length equals 14 residues. J was trimmed by 2 bases and V by 6 bases; bases with no gene match: 4.

This chain uses TRBV5-1 with TRBJ1-2, with D possibly being TRBD1 (5 bases). Germline lookup yields CDR1 SGHRS and CDR2 YFSETQ. This CDR3 is 12 amino acids long. Between the trimmed V and J ends, which lost 4 bases and 4 bases, there was a span of 8 bases. The CDR3 bases are TGCGCCAGCAGCCCCGACAGCTATGGCTACACCTTC. Its translation: CASSPDSYGYTF.

The chain is built from TRBV20-1 and TRBJ1-3; D gene unclear. Per germline, CDR1 DFQATT and CDR2 SNEGSKA (reference sequence). V dropped 3 bases and J dropped 0 bases, with 6 bases sitting between them. This CDR3 has 13 residues. The chain's CDR3 is CSASLHSGNTIYF. The CDR3 DNA is TGCAGTGCTAGTTTACACTCTGGAAACACCATATATTTT.

This clone was counted once. V usage is TRBV5-1 and J usage is TRBJ1-1; no definite D call. Germline V lookup: CDR1 SGHRS, CDR2 YFSETQ. Trimming removed 3 bases from V and 6 bases from J, with 15 bases in between. The CDR3 sequence is 14 residues long. This CDR3 reads CASSSTGVSPEAFF. CDR3 nucleotides: TGCGCCAGCAGCTCGACTGGGGTTAGTCCTGAAGCTTTCTTT.

The rearrangement uses TRBV5-6 and TRBJ1-2, with D uncertain. The CDR3 extends over 12 amino acids. Germline values: CDR1 SGHDT, CDR2 YYEEEE. The V gene lost 4 bases and the J gene lost 8 bases, with 12 bases spanning the gap. The CDR3 protein is CASSRTSTGYTF. CDR3 sequence (DNA): TGTGCCAGCAGCCGCACCAGCACGGGCTACACCTTC.

This chain joins TRBV4-1 and TRBJ1-5, with D uncertain. Germline V gene lookup returns CDR1 MGHRA and CDR2 YSYEKL. This CDR3 has 15 amino acids. Trimming left V 1 base short and J 3 bases short, with 10 bases between. CDR3 sequence: CASSQGAQPNQPQHF. CDR3 DNA sequence: TGCGCCAGCAGCCAAGGGGCCCAGCCCAATCAGCCCCAGCATTTT.

This rearrangement joins TRBV11-2 to TRBJ2-1; 9 nucleotides line up with TRBD1. The V segment lost 6 bases and the J segment 2 bases; nucleotides outside the gene matches: 5. CDR1 SGHAT and CDR2 FQNNGV come from the germline V gene. This CDR3 region has 15 residues. The CDR3 DNA follows: TGTGCCAGCAGTAGCAACAGGGGGCCCTACAATGAGCAGTTCTTC. Encoded protein: CASSSNRGPYNEQFF.

The chain employs TRBV19 and TRBJ2-4; possibly TRBD1 for D (6 bases). Germline CDR1 LNHDA, CDR2 SQIVND (reference sequence). The V and J ends lost 2 bases and 8 bases respectively, with 10 bases between them. The CDR3 runs 13 residues. CDR3 region: CASSITGSDIQYF. CDR3 nucleotides: TGTGCCAGTAGTATAACAGGGAGTGACATTCAGTACTTC.